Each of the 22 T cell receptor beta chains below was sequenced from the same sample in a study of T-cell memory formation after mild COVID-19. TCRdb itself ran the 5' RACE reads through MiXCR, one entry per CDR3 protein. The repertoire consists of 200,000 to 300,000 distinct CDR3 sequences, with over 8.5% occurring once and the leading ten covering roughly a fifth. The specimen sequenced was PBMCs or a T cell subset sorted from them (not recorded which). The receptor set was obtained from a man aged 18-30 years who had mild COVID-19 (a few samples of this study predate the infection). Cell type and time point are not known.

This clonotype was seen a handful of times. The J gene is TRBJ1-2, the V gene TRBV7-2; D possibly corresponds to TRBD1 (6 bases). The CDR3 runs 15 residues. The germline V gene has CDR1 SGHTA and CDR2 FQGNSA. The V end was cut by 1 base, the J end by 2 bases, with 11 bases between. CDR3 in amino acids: CASSLGAGVNYGYTF. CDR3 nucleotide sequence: TGTGCCAGCAGCTTAGGCGCAGGGGTGAACTATGGCTACACCTTC.

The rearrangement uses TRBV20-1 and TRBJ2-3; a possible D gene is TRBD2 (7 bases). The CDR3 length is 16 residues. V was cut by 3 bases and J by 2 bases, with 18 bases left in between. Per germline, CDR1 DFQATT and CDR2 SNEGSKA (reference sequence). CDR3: CSARELAGAATDTQYF. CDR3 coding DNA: TGCAGTGCTAGGGAATTGGCGGGGGCCGCCACAGATACGCAGTATTTT.

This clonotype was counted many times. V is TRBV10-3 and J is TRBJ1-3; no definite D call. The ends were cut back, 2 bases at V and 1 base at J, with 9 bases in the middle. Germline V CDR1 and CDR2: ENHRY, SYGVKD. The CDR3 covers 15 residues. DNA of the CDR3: TGTGCCATCAGTGAGGCCCCTTTTTCTGGAAACACCATATATTTT. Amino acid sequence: CAISEAPFSGNTIYF.

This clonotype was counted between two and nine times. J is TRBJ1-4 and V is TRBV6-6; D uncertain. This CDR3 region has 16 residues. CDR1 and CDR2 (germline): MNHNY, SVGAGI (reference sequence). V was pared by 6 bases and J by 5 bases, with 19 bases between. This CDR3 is CASSQQLARPNEKLFF. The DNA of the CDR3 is TGTGCCAGCAGCCAACAGTTGGCAAGGCCCAATGAAAAACTGTTTTTT.

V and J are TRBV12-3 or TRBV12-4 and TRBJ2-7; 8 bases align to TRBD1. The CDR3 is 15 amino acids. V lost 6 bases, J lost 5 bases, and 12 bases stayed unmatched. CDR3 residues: CASSPRTGKMDEQYF. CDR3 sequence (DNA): TGTGCCAGCAGCCCCCGGACAGGGAAAATGGACGAGCAGTACTTC.

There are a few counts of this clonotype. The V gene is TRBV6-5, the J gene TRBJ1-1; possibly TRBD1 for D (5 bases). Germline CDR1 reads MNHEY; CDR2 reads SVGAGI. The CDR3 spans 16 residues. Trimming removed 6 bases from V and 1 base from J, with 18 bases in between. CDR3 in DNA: TGTGCCAGCAGCTCCCAGGGTGGACACAGGAACACTGAAGCTTTCTTT. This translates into CASSSQGGHRNTEAFF.

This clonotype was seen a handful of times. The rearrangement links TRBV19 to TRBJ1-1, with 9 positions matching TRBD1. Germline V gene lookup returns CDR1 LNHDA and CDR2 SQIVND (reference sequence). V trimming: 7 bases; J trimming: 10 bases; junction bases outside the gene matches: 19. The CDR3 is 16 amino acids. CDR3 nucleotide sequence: TGTGCCAGTATCGGGACAGGGTCTCGAGTATCAGGGGGAGCTTTCTTT. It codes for CASIGTGSRVSGGAFF. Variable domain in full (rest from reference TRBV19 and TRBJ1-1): DGGITQSPKYLFRKEGQNVTLSCEQNLNHDAMYWYRQDPGQGLRLIYYSQIVNDFQKGDIAEGYSVSREKKESFPLTVTSAQKNPTAFYLCASIGTGSRVSGGAFFGQGTRLTVV.

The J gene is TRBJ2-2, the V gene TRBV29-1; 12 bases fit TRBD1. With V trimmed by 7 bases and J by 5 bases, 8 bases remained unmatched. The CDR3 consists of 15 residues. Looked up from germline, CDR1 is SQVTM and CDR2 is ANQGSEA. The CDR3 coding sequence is TGCAGCGGGGGACAGGGGGCGCGAGGAACCGGGGAGCTGTTTTTT. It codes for CSGGQGARGTGELFF.

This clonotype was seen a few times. The CDR3 spells CASSHYGDGELFF. The CDR3 DNA is TGCGCCAGCAGCCATTACGGGGACGGGGAGCTGTTTTTT. The rearrangement links TRBV4-1 to TRBJ2-2; tentative D call: TRBD2 (5 bases). Looked up from germline, CDR1 is MGHRA and CDR2 is YSYEKL. Trimming stripped 3 bases from V and 7 bases from J, with 9 bases between. The CDR3 is 13 residues long.

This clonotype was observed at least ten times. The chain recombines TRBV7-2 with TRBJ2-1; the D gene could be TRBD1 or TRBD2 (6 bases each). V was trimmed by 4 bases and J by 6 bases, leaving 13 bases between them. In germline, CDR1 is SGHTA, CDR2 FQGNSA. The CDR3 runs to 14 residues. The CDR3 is CASSSSRGRNEQFF. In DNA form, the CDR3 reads TGTGCCAGCAGCTCATCCCGGGGGCGCAATGAGCAGTTCTTC. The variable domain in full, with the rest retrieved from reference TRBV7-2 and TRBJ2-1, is GAGVSQSPSNKVTEKGKDVELRCDPISGHTALYWYRQSLGQGLEFLIYFQGNSAPDKSGLPSDRFSAERTGGSVSTLTIQRTQQEDSAVYLCASSSSRGRNEQFFGPGTRLTVL.

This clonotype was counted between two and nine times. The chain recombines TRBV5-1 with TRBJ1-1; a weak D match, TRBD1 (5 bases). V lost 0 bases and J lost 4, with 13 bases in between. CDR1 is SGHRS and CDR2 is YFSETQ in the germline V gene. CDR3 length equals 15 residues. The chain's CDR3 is CASSLVRPGITEAFF. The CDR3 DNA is TGCGCCAGCAGCTTGGTCCGGCCAGGGATCACTGAAGCTTTCTTT.

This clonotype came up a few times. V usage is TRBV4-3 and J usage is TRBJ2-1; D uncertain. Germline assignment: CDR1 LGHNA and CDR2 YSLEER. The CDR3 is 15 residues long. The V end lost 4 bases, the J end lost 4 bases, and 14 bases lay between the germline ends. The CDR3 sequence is CASSRSEQEYNEQFF. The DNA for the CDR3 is TGCGCCAGCAGCCGAAGTGAGCAGGAGTACAATGAGCAGTTCTTC.

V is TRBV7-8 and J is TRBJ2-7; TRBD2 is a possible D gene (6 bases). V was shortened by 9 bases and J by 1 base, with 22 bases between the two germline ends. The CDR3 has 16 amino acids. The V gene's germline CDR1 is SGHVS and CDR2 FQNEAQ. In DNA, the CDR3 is TGTGCCAGTAGTCCTATCGGCGGGGTCGTGTCCTACGAGCAGTACTTC. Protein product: CASSPIGGVVSYEQYF.

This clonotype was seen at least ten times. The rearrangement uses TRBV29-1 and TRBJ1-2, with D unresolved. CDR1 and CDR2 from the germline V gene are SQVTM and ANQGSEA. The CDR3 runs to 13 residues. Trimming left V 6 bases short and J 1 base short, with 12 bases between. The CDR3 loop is CSVFLTDNYGYTF. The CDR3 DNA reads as TGCAGCGTCTTTTTGACGGATAACTATGGCTACACCTTC.

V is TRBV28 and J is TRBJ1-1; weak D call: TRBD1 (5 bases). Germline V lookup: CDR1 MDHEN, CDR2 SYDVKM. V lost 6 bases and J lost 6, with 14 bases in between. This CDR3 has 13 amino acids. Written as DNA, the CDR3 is TGTGCCAGCAGGTACGGGGGATACGCTGAAGCTTTCTTT. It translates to CASRYGGYAEAFF.

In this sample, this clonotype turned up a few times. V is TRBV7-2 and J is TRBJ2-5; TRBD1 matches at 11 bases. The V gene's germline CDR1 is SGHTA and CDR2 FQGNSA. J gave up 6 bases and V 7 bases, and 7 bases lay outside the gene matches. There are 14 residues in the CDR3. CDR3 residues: CASNTGTGGKTQYF. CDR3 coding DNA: TGTGCCAGCAACACCGGGACAGGGGGAAAGACCCAGTACTTC.

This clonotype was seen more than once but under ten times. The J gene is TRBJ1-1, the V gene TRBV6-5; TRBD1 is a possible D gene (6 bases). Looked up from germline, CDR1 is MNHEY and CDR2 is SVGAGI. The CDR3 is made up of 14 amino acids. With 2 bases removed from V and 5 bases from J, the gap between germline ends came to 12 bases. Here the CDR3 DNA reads TGTGCCAGCAGTTACCAGGGGTCGGGGACTGAAGCTTTCTTT. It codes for CASSYQGSGTEAFF.

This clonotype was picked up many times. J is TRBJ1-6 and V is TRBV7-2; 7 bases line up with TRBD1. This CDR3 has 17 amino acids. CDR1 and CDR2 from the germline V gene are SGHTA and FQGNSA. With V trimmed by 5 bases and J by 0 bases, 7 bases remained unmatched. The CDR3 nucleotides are TGTGCCAGCAGCCCCGTGGGACAGAGCTCCTATAATTCACCCCTCCACTTT. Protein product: CASSPVGQSSYNSPLHF.

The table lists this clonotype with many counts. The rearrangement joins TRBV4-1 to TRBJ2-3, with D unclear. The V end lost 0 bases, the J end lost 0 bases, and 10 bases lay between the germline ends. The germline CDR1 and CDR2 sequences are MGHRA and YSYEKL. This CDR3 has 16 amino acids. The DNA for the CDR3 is TGCGCCAGCAGCCAAGAGGCCAGGCCTAGCACAGATACGCAGTATTTT. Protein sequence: CASSQEARPSTDTQYF.

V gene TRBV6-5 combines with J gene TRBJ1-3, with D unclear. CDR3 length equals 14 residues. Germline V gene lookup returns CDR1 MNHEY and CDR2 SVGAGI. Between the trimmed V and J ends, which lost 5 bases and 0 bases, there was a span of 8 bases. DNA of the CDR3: TGTGCCAGCAGTCCTGAGTACTCTGGAAACACCATATATTTT. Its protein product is CASSPEYSGNTIYF.

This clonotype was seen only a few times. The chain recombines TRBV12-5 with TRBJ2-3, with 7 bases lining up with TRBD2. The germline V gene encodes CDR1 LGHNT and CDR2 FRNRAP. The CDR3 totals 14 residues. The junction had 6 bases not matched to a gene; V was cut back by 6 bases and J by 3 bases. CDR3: CASGSLAATDTQYF. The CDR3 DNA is TGTGCTAGTGGCTCCCTAGCGGCAACAGATACGCAGTATTTT.

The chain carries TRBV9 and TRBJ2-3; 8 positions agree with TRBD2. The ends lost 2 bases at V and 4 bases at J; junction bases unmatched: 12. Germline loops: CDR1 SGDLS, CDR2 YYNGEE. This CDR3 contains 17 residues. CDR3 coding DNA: TGTGCCAGCAGCGTCCCATTTAGCGGGGTGAAGGCAGATACGCAGTATTTT. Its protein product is CASSVPFSGVKADTQYF.